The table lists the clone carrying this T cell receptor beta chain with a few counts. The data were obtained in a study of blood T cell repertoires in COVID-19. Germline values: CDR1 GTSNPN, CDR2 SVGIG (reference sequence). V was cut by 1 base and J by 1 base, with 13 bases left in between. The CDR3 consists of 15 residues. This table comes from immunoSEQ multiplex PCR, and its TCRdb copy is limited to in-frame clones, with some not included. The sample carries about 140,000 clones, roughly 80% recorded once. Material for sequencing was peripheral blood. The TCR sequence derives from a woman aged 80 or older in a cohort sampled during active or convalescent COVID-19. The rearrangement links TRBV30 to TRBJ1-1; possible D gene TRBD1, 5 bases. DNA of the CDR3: TGTGCCTGGAGTGCCGGCGGGGCGGGGAACACTGAAGCTTTCTTT. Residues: CAWSAGGAGNTEAFF.